This is a list of T cell receptor beta chains from one sample in a study of blood T cell repertoires in COVID-19. This table comes from immunoSEQ multiplex PCR, and its TCRdb copy is limited to in-frame clones, with some not included. Among about 440,000 clones, 87% were seen once, and the ten largest hold approximately 2%. The source material was PBMCs or T cells enriched from blood (not recorded which). The receptors come from a woman aged 18-29 years with acute COVID-19. The CDR3 runs from the conserved cysteine through the conserved F or W. The D gene is left open where the match is weak. Only some rows state a clone size, as once, few, many or a class for expanded clones.

v_call	d_call	clone_size	j_call	cdr3_aa	cdr3_nt
TRBV30	TRBD1	.	TRBJ1-2	CAWRLTGSSGYTF	TGTGCCTGGAGATTGACAGGGAGCAGTGGCTACACCTTC
TRBV24-1	.	.	TRBJ1-5	CATSSQDSNQPQHF	TGTGCCACCAGTTCACAGGATAGCAATCAGCCCCAGCATTTT
TRBV12-5	TRBD1	.	TRBJ1-1	CASDPGQGATEAFF	TGTGCTAGTGACCCCGGACAGGGAGCCACTGAAGCTTTCTTT
TRBV9	.	once	TRBJ2-2	CASSVAGAGTGELFF	TGTGCCAGCAGCGTAGCGGGCGCGGGAACCGGGGAGCTGTTTTTT
TRBV16	TRBD1	once	TRBJ2-7	CASSLGTGGNEQYF	TGTGCCAGCAGCCTTGGGACAGGGGGCAACGAGCAGTACTTC
TRBV6-1	.	.	TRBJ1-3	CASSEDRFGNTIYF	TGTGCCAGCAGTGAGGACAGATTTGGAAACACCATATATTTT
TRBV11-2	TRBD1	.	TRBJ1-2	CASTVRQGLLAGGYTF	TGTGCCAGCACCGTTAGACAGGGGTTATTAGCCGGTGGCTACACCTTC
TRBV13	.	.	TRBJ1-4	CASSPGAGNEKLFF	TGTGCCAGCAGCCCAGGGGCCGGTAATGAAAAACTGTTTTTT
TRBV10-1	.	.	TRBJ1-1	CASSSSGQSNTEAFF	TGCGCCAGCAGTAGTTCTGGACAGTCGAACACTGAAGCTTTCTTT
TRBV7-5	.	.	TRBJ2-7	CVRRKDRVRTYEQYF	TGTGTCAGAAGGAAGGACAGGGTCCGGACCTACGAGCAGTACTTC